Below are 3 T cell receptor beta chains sequenced from a single sample in a study of T-cell memory formation after mild COVID-19. Via MiXCR, TCRdb re-called the 5' RACE reads, giving one row per CDR3 protein. The sample lists about 260,000 distinct CDR3 sequences; 8.2% were seen once. Sequencing input: PBMCs or a T cell subset sorted from them (not recorded which). Receptor source: a man in his late teens or twenties who had mild COVID-19 (a few samples of this study predate the infection). Cell type and time point are not known.

The chain is built from TRBV20-1 and TRBJ1-4; D is ambiguous. The germline gives CDR1 DFQATT, CDR2 SNEGSKA (reference sequence). This CDR3 is built from 14 residues. The V and J ends lost 5 bases and 0 bases respectively, with 10 bases between them. The CDR3 DNA reads as TGCAGTGCTCCAAACTCTGCAACTAATGAAAAACTGTTTTTT. Encoded protein: CSAPNSATNEKLFF.

This clonotype has only a few counts. The J gene is TRBJ2-3, the V gene TRBV5-1; D unclear. CDR1 and CDR2 (germline): SGHRS, YFSETQ. Deletions cut 6 bases from V and 1 base from J, with 15 bases between. The CDR3 sequence is 15 residues long. The CDR3 spells CASMVPGFGTDTQYF. The DNA for the CDR3 is TGCGCCAGCATGGTCCCTGGATTCGGCACAGATACGCAGTATTTT.

This clonotype was detected ten times or more. This sequence joins TRBV15 and TRBJ2-3, with D unresolved. The CDR3 loop spans 14 amino acids. The germline CDR1 and CDR2 sequences are LNHNV and YYDKDF (reference sequence). Deletions cut 6 bases from V and 4 bases from J, with 14 bases between. The CDR3 is CATRDGPRADTQYF. In nucleotides, the CDR3 is TGTGCCACCAGGGACGGCCCCCGGGCAGATACGCAGTATTTT.